These T cell receptor beta chains were read from a single sample in a study of blood T cell repertoires in COVID-19. Using immunoSEQ multiplex PCR, the repertoire was profiled, and TCRdb retains in-frame clones only, with some absent. The repertoire holds roughly 120,000 clones, with roughly 85% as singletons. The specimen was peripheral blood. The receptors stem from a woman older than 75 with active or convalescent COVID-19. CDR3s include the opening cysteine and the closing phenylalanine or tryptophan. A D gene is named only where the DNA matches it firmly. Not every row has a clone size; where given, it reads once, few, many or a size class.

abundance,d_gene,v_gene,j_gene,CDR3nt,CDR3aa
-,-,TRBV19,TRBJ2-1,TGTGCCACCTTATCTAGGTACAATGAGCAGTTCTTC,CATLSRYNEQFF
-,TRBD1,TRBV19,TRBJ2-1,TGTGCCAGTAGTGTGACAGGGGGCGTGAATGAGCAGTTCTTC,CASSVTGGVNEQFF
-,-,TRBV28,TRBJ2-7,TGTGCCAGCAGTTGGCGGGGTCTCCCCTACGAGCAGTACTTC,CASSWRGLPYEQYF
-,TRBD2,TRBV5-4,TRBJ2-3,TGTGCCAGCAGCTTAACTAGCGGGAGTACAGATACGCAGTATTTT,CASSLTSGSTDTQYF
-,TRBD2,TRBV5-1,TRBJ2-5,TGCGCCAGCAGCTTGGGGGTAGCGGGAGATATGGAGACCCAGTACTTC,CASSLGVAGDMETQYF
-,-,TRBV28,TRBJ2-7,TGTGTCAGCAGTCCGACAGGACTCTACGAGCAGTACTTC,CVSSPTGLYEQYF
-,TRBD1,TRBV5-4,TRBJ2-7,TGTGCCAGCAGCTTGGGTGGGACAGGGGGCGGAGACGAGCAGTACTTC,CASSLGGTGGGDEQYF
-,-,TRBV5-1,TRBJ2-1,TGCGCCAGCAGCTTGGCCGTGGGAGGAAATGAGCAGTTCTTC,CASSLAVGGNEQFF
once,-,TRBV19,TRBJ1-1,TGTGCCAGTAGTATAGATCTATCCAGGCCTGAAGCTTTCTTT,CASSIDLSRPEAFF
-,TRBD2,TRBV7-3,TRBJ2-1,TGTGCCAGCAGCCCCCCCCCTAGCGGGAGAACTGAGCAGTTCTTC,CASSPPPSGRTEQFF
many,-,TRBV2,TRBJ2-7,TGTGCCAGCAGTGAAGTTTGGCAGGTTTCCTACGAGCAGTACTTC,CASSEVWQVSYEQYF
many,TRBD1,TRBV5-5,TRBJ2-3,TGTGCCAGCAGCACCGGGACAGGGGGCGATTCAGATACGCAGTATTTT,CASSTGTGGDSDTQYF
few,TRBD1,TRBV24-1,TRBJ2-3,TGTGCCACCAGTGAGCCCGGGACAGGGGCAGATACGCAGTATTTT,CATSEPGTGADTQYF
many,TRBD1,TRBV19,TRBJ1-5,TGTGCCAGTAGTATAATAGACAGGGGGGATCAGCCCCAGCATTTT,CASSIIDRGDQPQHF
-,TRBD1,TRBV2,TRBJ1-4,TGTGCCAGCAGTGGGGACAGCCTCTATGAAAAACTGTTTTTT,CASSGDSLYEKLFF
-,-,TRBV5-6,TRBJ1-5,TGTGCCAGCAGCTACCGGACAGATCTTAAGCCCCAGCATTTT,CASSYRTDLKPQHF
-,-,TRBV4-3,TRBJ1-2,TGCGCCAGCAGCCAAGATGGACGGGGAATCGGTTATGGCTACACCTTC,CASSQDGRGIGYGYTF
-,-,TRBV18,TRBJ2-1,TGTGCCAGCTCACCTGGGGCCGGCTCCTACAATGAGCAGTTCTTC,CASSPGAGSYNEQFF
-,TRBD2,TRBV4-1,TRBJ2-1,TGCGCCAGCAGTAAACCGACTAGCGGGAGGTATGAGCAGTTCTTC,CASSKPTSGRYEQFF
many,TRBD1,TRBV5-1,TRBJ1-2,TGCGCCAGCAGCTTGTGGTGGGACAGGGGATTCAACTATGGCTACACCTTC,CASSLWWDRGFNYGYTF
-,TRBD2,TRBV18,TRBJ2-3,TGTGCCAGCTCACCATCTCTAGCGGGAGGCGCGGATACGCAGTATTTT,CASSPSLAGGADTQYF
-,-,TRBV18,TRBJ2-3,TGTGCCAGCTCACCACGGTTACGGGAGGGGGCCGCAGATACGCAGTATTTT,CASSPRLREGAADTQYF
-,TRBD2,TRBV7-9,TRBJ2-3,TGTGCCAGCAGCCAGCGACTAGCGGGAGTAGAAACGCAGTATTTT,CASSQRLAGVETQYF
-,-,TRBV5-1,TRBJ2-1,TGCGCCAGCAGCTTGGATCCAGGGGTCAATGAGCAGTTCTTC,CASSLDPGVNEQFF
once,-,TRBV4-1,TRBJ1-6,TGCGCCAGCAGCCAAGATGGAGGACAGCGGTTTAATTCACCCCTCCACTTT,CASSQDGGQRFNSPLHF
few,-,TRBV7-2,TRBJ1-5,TGTGCCAGCAGCGTCGACAGATATCAGCCCCAGCATTTT,CASSVDRYQPQHF
-,TRBD1,TRBV5-4,TRBJ2-7,TGTGCCAGCAGCTCAGCGCAGGGGGCGTCAGGCGAGCAGTACTTC,CASSSAQGASGEQYF